The 5 T cell receptor beta chains below come from one sample, sequenced in a study of blood T cells in healthy people across ages. With a J-beta primer mix and a sample-barcoded 5' primer, a second PCR ran 7 to 11 cycles. A single record per CDR3 protein comes from TCRdb applying MiXCR to the 5' RACE reads. There are some 1.4 million distinct CDR3 sequences in the sample; 42% occur only once, and roughly 8.2% lies in the top ten. Sequencing was performed on blood. These receptors all come from a woman under 30 in good health.

This clonotype was picked up a small number of times. The chain couples TRBV28 to TRBJ1-4; TRBD1 agrees at 8 bases. V trimming: 7 bases; J trimming: 7 bases; junction bases outside the gene matches: 11. The CDR3 sequence is 15 residues long. Germline V lookup: CDR1 MDHEN, CDR2 SYDVKM. The CDR3 DNA reads TGTGCCAGCACCTCCACGGACAGGGCGGCTGAAAAACTGTTTTTT. The encoded protein is CASTSTDRAAEKLFF.

The V and J genes are TRBV12-3 or TRBV12-4 and TRBJ2-1; TRBD2 aligns across 12 bases. V gave up 5 bases and J gave up 9 bases; unmatched junction bases: 11. The CDR3 runs 16 residues. CDR3 sequence: CASSLLTSGSSFEQFF. Written as DNA, the CDR3 is TGTGCCAGCAGTCTTCTGACTAGCGGGAGCTCCTTTGAGCAGTTCTTC.

The sample holds a few counts of this clonotype. The V gene is TRBV10-3, the J gene TRBJ1-2, with TRBD1 identical over 7 bases. Germline lookup yields CDR1 ENHRY and CDR2 SYGVKD. V dropped 6 bases and J dropped 7; count of bases not matched to a gene: 11. The CDR3 extends over 14 amino acids. CDR3 loop: CAISDDRELGGYTF. For the CDR3, the DNA is TGTGCCATCAGCGACGACAGGGAGTTGGGTGGCTACACCTTC.

The chain links TRBV12-3 or TRBV12-4 to TRBJ2-1; possibly TRBD2 for D (5 bases). Between the trimmed V and J ends, which lost 3 bases and 7 bases, there was a span of 16 bases. The CDR3 has 15 amino acids. For the CDR3, the DNA is TGTGCCAGCAGTTTGATTGGCGCGGGCCGGAATGAGCAGTTCTTC. This codes for CASSLIGAGRNEQFF.

V is TRBV12-3 or TRBV12-4 and J is TRBJ2-1; 8 nucleotides agree with TRBD2. J was trimmed by 2 bases and V by 1 base; bases with no gene match: 10. This CDR3 comprises 18 residues. The CDR3 sequence: CASSLGLATIPTYNEQFF. Here the CDR3 DNA reads TGTGCCAGCAGTTTAGGACTAGCGACCATCCCGACCTACAATGAGCAGTTCTTC.